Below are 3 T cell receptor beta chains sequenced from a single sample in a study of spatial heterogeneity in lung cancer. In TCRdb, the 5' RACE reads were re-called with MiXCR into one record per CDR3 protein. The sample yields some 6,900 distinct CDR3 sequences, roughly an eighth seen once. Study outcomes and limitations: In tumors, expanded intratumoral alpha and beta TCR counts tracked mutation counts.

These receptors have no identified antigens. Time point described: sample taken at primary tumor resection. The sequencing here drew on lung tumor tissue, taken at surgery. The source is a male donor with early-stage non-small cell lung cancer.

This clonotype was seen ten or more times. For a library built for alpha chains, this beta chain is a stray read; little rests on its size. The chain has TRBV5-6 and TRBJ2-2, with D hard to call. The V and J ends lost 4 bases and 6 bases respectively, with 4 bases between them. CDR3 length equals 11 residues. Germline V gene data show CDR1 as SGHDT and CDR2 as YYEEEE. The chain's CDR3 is CASSVAGELFF. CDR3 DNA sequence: TGTGCCAGCAGCGTCGCCGGGGAGCTGTTTTTT.

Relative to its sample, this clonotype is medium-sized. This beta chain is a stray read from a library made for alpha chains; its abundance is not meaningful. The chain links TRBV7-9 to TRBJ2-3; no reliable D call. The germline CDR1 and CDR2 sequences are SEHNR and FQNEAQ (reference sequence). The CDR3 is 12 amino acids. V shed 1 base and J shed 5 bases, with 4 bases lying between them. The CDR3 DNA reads TGTGCCAGCAGCTTAGTAAGAGATACGCAGTATTTT. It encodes CASSLVRDTQYF. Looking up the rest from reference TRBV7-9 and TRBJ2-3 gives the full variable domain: DTGVSQNPRHKITKRGQNVTFRCDPISEHNRLYWYRQTLGQGPEFLTYFQNEAQLEKSRLLSDRFSAERPKGSFSTLEIQRTEQGDSAMYLCASSLVRDTQYFGPGTRLTVL.

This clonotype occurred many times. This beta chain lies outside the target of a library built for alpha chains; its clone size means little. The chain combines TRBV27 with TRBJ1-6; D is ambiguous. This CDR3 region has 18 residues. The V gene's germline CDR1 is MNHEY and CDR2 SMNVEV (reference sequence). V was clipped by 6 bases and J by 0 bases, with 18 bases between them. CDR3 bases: TGTGCCAGCAGCGGCCTTAGAGGCGGAAGCTCCTATAATTCACCCCTCCACTTT. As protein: CASSGLRGGSSYNSPLHF.